This passage covers 24 T cell receptor delta chains from one sample sequenced in a study of gamma-delta chains in newborns, infants, children. TCRdb reprocessed the reads through CATT. The sample has over 12,000 delta-chain clones; roughly 7% are singletons. The sequencing input was blood. The receptors were sampled from a child who was a newborn, infant or young child, either healthy, febrile or measles-vaccinated (not recorded which).

This clone was detected only a few times. The protein given by TCRdb reflects a much larger clone and differs at residue 10 from this DNA's translation, likely from a read error; the protein shown is the DNA's translation. The same CDR3 arises from other DNA sequences in this sample as well. This chain joins TRDV2 and TRDJ3; 13 bases are a match to TRDD3. The CDR3 length is 19 residues. Germline CDR1 reads GEAIGNYY; CDR2 reads EKD. J lost 0 bases, V lost 3 bases, and 4 bases had no gene match. This CDR3 is CACDVLGDTNSWDTRQMFF. CDR3 bases: TGTGCCTGTGACGTACTGGGGGATACGAACTCCTGGGACACCCGACAGATGTTTTTC.

This clone was found many times. The same CDR3 can be traced to other DNA sequences in this sample. The V call is TRDV2, the J call TRDJ3, with TRDD3 matching 11 bases. Germline values: CDR1 GEAIGNYY, CDR2 EKD. This CDR3 spans 18 amino acids. The trim removed 0 bases at V and 3 bases at J, leaving 3 bases unmatched. This CDR3 is CACDTAGGYSWDTRQMFF. The CDR3 DNA is TGTGCCTGTGACACCGCTGGGGGATACAGCTGGGACACCCGACAGATGTTTTTC.

This clone has just a few counts. The rearrangement links TRAV29/DV5 to TRDJ1, with 11 bases identical to TRDD3. This CDR3 has 21 amino acids. The V segment lost 0 bases and the J segment 2 bases; nucleotides outside the gene matches: 21. CDR1 and CDR2 (germline): NSMFDY, ISSIKDK. The CDR3 nucleotides read TGTGCAGCAAGCGTCCTCCAATTCTTGGGGGATACGGTGGAGTATACCGATAAACTCATCTTT. It codes for CAASVLQFLGDTVEYTDKLIF.

A note on this clone: This could be a read error, since a much larger clone is one nucleotide away. Other DNA sequences in the same sample also yield this CDR3. CDR3 nucleotide sequence: TGTGCCTGTGACACCTGGGGACCCTCCTGGGACACTCGACAGATGTTTTTC. Translated, it gives CACDTWGPSWDTRQMFF. This chain connects TRDV2 to TRDJ3, with D perhaps matching TRDD3 (5 bases). This CDR3 has 17 amino acids. Germline lookup yields CDR1 GEAIGNYY and CDR2 EKD.

This clone was detected a few times. The DNA translation disagrees with the TCRdb protein at residue 8, so the protein in this description comes from the DNA. The chain couples TRDV2 to TRDJ3; no reliable D call. The V end lost 0 bases, the J end lost 1 base, and 12 bases lay between the germline ends. Germline V gene sequence: CDR1 GEAIGNYY, CDR2 EKD. The CDR3 is 18 residues long. The CDR3 region is CACDTVTPLSWDTRQMFF. CDR3 nucleotides: TGTGCCTGTGACACCGTTACGCCGTTATCCTGGGACACCCGACAGATGTTTTTC.

This clone ranks as medium-sized (0.01 to 0.1%). The CDR3 DNA follows: TGTGCCTGTGACAAACTGGGATACGCCTCCTGGGACACCCGACAGATGTTTTTC. Translation: CACDKLGYASWDTRQMFF. V is TRDV2 and J is TRDJ3; TRDD3 agrees at 8 bases. This CDR3 spans 18 amino acids. With 2 bases clipped from V and 0 bases from J, the junction kept 5 bases outside the gene matches. Germline V gene sequence: CDR1 GEAIGNYY, CDR2 EKD.

There are a few counts of this clone. The DNA for the CDR3 is TGTGCTCTTGGGGAACTGTTCCTACCCGGACGATACACCGATAAACTCATCTTT. Translation gives CALGELFLPGRYTDKLIF. The chain links TRDV1 to TRDJ1; TRDD2 matches 7 bases. The ends lost 0 bases at V and 0 bases at J; junction bases unmatched: 10. The length of the CDR3 is 18 residues. Germline V gene sequence: CDR1 TSWWSYY, CDR2 QGS.

This clone was counted between two and nine times. The chain recombines TRDV2 with TRDJ3; 13 positions match TRDD3. Per the germline V gene, CDR1 is GEAIGNYY and CDR2 is EKD. This CDR3 spans 18 amino acids. Unmatched junction bases numbered 3, after V lost 3 bases and J lost 2 bases. The chain's CDR3 is CACDYWGIRTWDTRQMFF. For the CDR3, the DNA is TGTGCCTGTGACTACTGGGGGATACGCACCTGGGACACCCGACAGATGTTTTTC.

The sample holds a few counts of this clone. This specimen includes other DNA sequences encoding the same CDR3. The CDR3 sequence: CACDTVPGDTWDTRQMFF. CDR3 in DNA: TGTGCCTGTGACACCGTTCCCGGGGATACCTGGGACACCCGACAGATGTTTTTC. The chain uses TRDV2 and TRDJ3; TRDD3 aligns across 7 bases. The germline V gene has CDR1 GEAIGNYY and CDR2 EKD. V dropped 0 bases and J dropped 2; count of bases not matched to a gene: 6. The CDR3 totals 18 residues.

A remark on this clone: A junction end diverges from the germline sequence, so it may reflect a read error. The CDR3 DNA reads as TGTGCCTGTGACGGGATACGCGGCTCCTGGGACACCCGACAGGTGTTTTTC. Translated, it gives CACDGIRGSWDTRQVFF. The rearrangement uses TRDV2 and TRDJ3; 8 bases map to TRDD3. The CDR3 runs to 17 residues. Germline V gene sequence: CDR1 GEAIGNYY, CDR2 EKD.

Concerning this clone itself: Other DNA sequences in the same sample also yield this CDR3. CDR3 sequence (DNA): TGTGCCTGTGACAAGGAGCGATTACTGGGGGTGCTCTCCTGGGACACCCGACAGATGTTTTTC. Its translation: CACDKERLLGVLSWDTRQMFF. The chain is built from TRDV2 and TRDJ3, with TRDD3 identical over 8 bases. The junction had 14 bases not matched to a gene; V was cut back by 2 bases and J by 0 bases. The germline CDR1 and CDR2 sequences are GEAIGNYY and EKD. This CDR3 region has 21 residues.

A word on this clone: This specimen includes other DNA sequences encoding the same CDR3. The CDR3 DNA follows: TGTGCCTGTGACACCTGGGGGATAGACTCATGGGACACCCGACAGATGTTTTTC. This codes for CACDTWGIDSWDTRQMFF. The chain recombines TRDV2 with TRDJ3; TRDD3 matches 9 bases. Germline values: CDR1 GEAIGNYY, CDR2 EKD. This CDR3 comprises 18 residues. J was trimmed by 4 bases and V by 0 bases; bases with no gene match: 6.

This clone was recorded a few times. TCRdb lists the protein of a much larger clone for this DNA, which differs at residue 14, so this is likely a read error; the protein given here is translated from the DNA itself. V usage is TRDV2 and J usage is TRDJ3, with TRDD3 matching 10 bases. This CDR3 is built from 18 residues. Germline CDR1 is GEAIGNYY and CDR2 is EKD. CDR3 protein: CACDTVGDTSWDTGQMFF. CDR3 bases: TGTGCCTGTGACACCGTGGGGGATACCTCCTGGGACACCGGACAGATGTTTTTC.

On this clone itself: Since a much larger clone is just one base distant, this may be a read error. Other DNA sequences in this specimen translate into the identical CDR3. The chain carries TRDV2 and TRDJ3; 9 nucleotides align to TRDD3. This CDR3 is 20 amino acids long. Germline V lookup: CDR1 GEAIGNYY, CDR2 EKD. The DNA of the CDR3 is TGTGCCTGTGACAAAGTACTGGGGGACTCAAGCTCCTGGGACACCCGCCAGATGTTTTTC. It encodes CACDKVLGDSSSWDTRQMFF.

As concerns this clone: This specimen includes other DNA sequences encoding the same CDR3. This chain joins TRDV2 and TRDJ3; 12 positions match TRDD3. V dropped 0 bases and J dropped 0; count of bases not matched to a gene: 8. Germline assignment: CDR1 GEAIGNYY and CDR2 EKD. The CDR3 covers 21 residues. The CDR3 spells CACDTVLGDTPSSWDTRQMFF. The CDR3 region has the DNA TGTGCCTGTGACACCGTACTGGGGGATACCCCGAGCTCCTGGGACACCCGACAGATGTTTTTC.

The chain has TRDV2 and TRDJ3; TRDD3 matches 10 bases. J lost 0 bases, V lost 0 bases, and 7 bases had no gene match. The V gene's germline CDR1 is GEAIGNYY and CDR2 EKD. This CDR3 has 20 residues. The CDR3 region is CACDTVGGGYASWDTRQMFF. In DNA, the CDR3 is TGTGCCTGTGACACCGTAGGAGGGGGATACGCCTCCTGGGACACCCGACAGATGTTTTTC.

With regard to this clone: The same CDR3 arises from other DNA sequences in this sample as well. The CDR3 nucleotides are TGTGCCTGTGACCTACTGGGGGATACCTCGGCACAACTCTTCTTT. This translates into CACDLLGDTSAQLFF. This chain links TRDV2 with TRDJ2, with 12 bases that match TRDD3. Germline trimming cut 3 bases from V and 8 bases from J; bases unmatched to any gene: 6. CDR3 length: 15 amino acids. Germline loops: CDR1 GEAIGNYY, CDR2 EKD.

This clone showed up many times. A read error is the likely source, as a far larger clone sits one nucleotide away. This chain connects TRDV2 to TRDJ2, with 9 bases matching TRDD3. The CDR3 sequence is 16 residues long. V shed 3 bases, J shed 0 bases, and the junction held 4 bases outside the gene matches. In germline, CDR1 is GEAIGNYY, CDR2 EKD. The CDR3 bases are TGTGCCTGTGACGTAATGGGGGATACTTTGACAGCACAACTCTTCTTT. Its translation is CACDVMGDTLTAQLFF.

This clone was seen more than once but under ten times. The CDR3 here is CACDTPGGPSSWDTRQMFF. DNA for the CDR3: TGTGCCTGTGACACCCCTGGGGGCCCCAGCTCCTGGGACACCCGACAGATGTTTTTC. The chain couples TRDV2 to TRDJ3, with 7 bases aligning to TRDD3. This CDR3 has 19 amino acids. Germline CDR1 GEAIGNYY, CDR2 EKD. Trimming took 0 bases from V and 0 from J; bases not matched to a gene: 7.

This clone was found a few times. The rearrangement links TRDV2 to TRDJ1, with D uncertain. Germline CDR1 and CDR2: GEAIGNYY and EKD. The V end lost 0 bases, the J end lost 2 bases, and 6 bases lay between the germline ends. CDR3 length equals 13 residues. The CDR3 nucleotides are TGTGCCTGTGACACCGGTCCTACCGATAAACTCATCTTT. This gives the protein CACDTGPTDKLIF.

The CDR3 bases are TGTGCCTGTGACACTCTCTCTGGGGGACTTCACCCCTACTCCTGGGACACCCGACAGATGTTTTTC. Protein sequence: CACDTLSGGLHPYSWDTRQMFF. The rearrangement links TRDV2 to TRDJ3; 8 positions agree with TRDD3. The V gene's germline CDR1 is GEAIGNYY and CDR2 EKD. Losses at the gene ends were 1 base for V and 0 bases for J; bases not matched to a gene: 16. This CDR3 is built from 22 residues.

On this clone itself: Other nucleotide sequences from this sample produce the same CDR3. The chain is built from TRDV2 and TRDJ3; 13 bases fit TRDD3. Germline CDR1 GEAIGNYY, CDR2 EKD. The CDR3 spans 20 residues. V lost 3 bases, J lost 0 bases, and 7 bases stayed unmatched. CDR3 nucleotides: TGTGCCTGTGACTCTCTACTGGGGGATACGAGCTCCTGGGACACCCGACAGATGTTTTTC. This translates into CACDSLLGDTSSWDTRQMFF.

This clone was observed a few times. TCRdb pairs this DNA with a much larger clone's protein that differs at residue 5, likely a read error; the protein shown was translated from the DNA. V is TRDV2 and J is TRDJ3; 7 nucleotides align to TRDD3. The junction had 4 bases not matched to a gene; V was cut back by 3 bases and J by 3 bases. The CDR3 length is 16 residues. CDR1 GEAIGNYY and CDR2 EKD come from the germline V gene. CDR3 in amino acids: CACDAWGYWDTRQMFF. The CDR3 region has the DNA TGTGCCTGTGACGCCTGGGGATACTGGGACACCCGACAGATGTTTTTC.

This clone was seen a handful of times. This probably arose from a read error, given a far larger clone one base away. Other DNA sequences in the same sample also yield this CDR3. The gene calls are TRDV2 and TRDJ3, with D tentatively TRDD3 (5 bases). The CDR3 totals 17 residues. V was clipped by 1 base and J by 0 bases, with 9 bases between them. CDR1 is GEAIGNYY and CDR2 is EKD in the germline V gene. The CDR3 DNA sequence: TGTGCCTGTGACACTGGAGGATACTCCTGGGACACCCGACAGATGTTTTTC. It codes for CACDTGGYSWDTRQMFF.